Listed below are T cell receptor beta chains from one sample, sequenced in a study of neurological immune-mediated disorders. TCRdb ran MiXCR on the 5' RACE reads and lists one entry per CDR3 protein. This table holds more than 50,000 distinct CDR3 sequences, 3.5% to 5% found once. The specimen sequenced was PBMCs. The receptors stem from a man between 25 and 39 years old with multiple sclerosis. CDR3s include the opening cysteine and the closing phenylalanine or tryptophan.

v_gene	j_gene	CDR3aa
TRBV6-6	TRBJ2-7	CASSYSRGGYEQYF
TRBV3-1	TRBJ2-6	CASSSLPSGGGANVLTF
TRBV27	TRBJ1-1	CASSYRVNTEAFF
TRBV20-1	TRBJ2-4	CSAREVRGANIQYF
TRBV20-1	TRBJ2-7	CSASIVGGTYEQYF
TRBV6-6	TRBJ1-2	CASSYGTGSGYTF
TRBV20-1	TRBJ1-5	CSARKTGTVAQPQNF
TRBV3-1	TRBJ2-7	CASSRSPDSSYEQYF
TRBV30	TRBJ1-6	CAWSRTRGGGDSPLNF
TRBV29-1	TRBJ2-3	CSVDEGGADTQYF
TRBV5-1	TRBJ2-6	CASSTGSNGANVLTF
TRBV12-5	TRBJ2-7	CASGLVIGGDEQYF
TRBV7-2	TRBJ2-1	CASSFRGLAVYNEQFF
TRBV25-1	TRBJ2-5	CASSELRGSKETQYF
TRBV7-9	TRBJ1-1	CASTLRGSTEAFF
TRBV20-1	TRBJ1-1	CSALDRTGNTEAFF
TRBV12-3/TRBV12-4	TRBJ1-5	CASSLRVNYNQPQHF
TRBV5-1	TRBJ2-1	CASSLSGIWDEQFF
TRBV12-3/TRBV12-4	TRBJ2-6	CASCSWGSGANVLTF
TRBV29-1	TRBJ1-1	CSDLGGQNLEAFF
TRBV27	TRBJ2-7	CASRPAGGAYEQYF
TRBV16	TRBJ2-7	CASNEEGFPSYEQYF
TRBV6-6	TRBJ2-3	CASSYSPAATDTQYF
TRBV12-3/TRBV12-4	TRBJ1-1	CASSVTGEPEAFF
TRBV5-6	TRBJ2-7	CASSFGMRVDEQYF
TRBV7-3	TRBJ1-4	CASSLQRGEKLFF
TRBV7-2	TRBJ1-6	CASSGGRGENSPLHF
TRBV10-1	TRBJ1-6	CASRDNYNSPLHF
TRBV27	TRBJ1-6	CASREPQGLNSPLNF
TRBV20-1	TRBJ1-3	CSAQDSRSGNTIYF
TRBV10-3	TRBJ1-2	CAISETGGYGYTF
TRBV12-3/TRBV12-4	TRBJ1-1	CASSWTGGETEAFF
TRBV5-6	TRBJ2-2	CASSAKGGGDTGELFF
TRBV7-8	TRBJ1-5	CASSPGTAGQPQHF
TRBV12-3/TRBV12-4	TRBJ2-4	CASSPPPAFLAKNIQYF
TRBV5-1	TRBJ2-2	CASDPGQSYTGELFF
TRBV5-1	TRBJ1-1	CASSLVSGTGTEAFF
TRBV20-1	TRBJ1-6	CSATGGIDNSPLHF
TRBV29-1	TRBJ2-1	CSVEGGQGANEQFF
TRBV6-5	TRBJ2-2	CASSYGVNTGELFF